This T cell receptor beta chain is from a study of shared clonotypes between healthy human individuals. The CDR3 length is 11 residues. CDR1 is MRHNA and CDR2 is SNTAGT in the germline V gene. V lost 2 bases and J lost 8, with 6 bases in between. Sequencing was at deep level. Profiling relied on immunoSEQ multiplex PCR, and the TCRdb table lists in-frame clones only, not all of them. Here the sample spans roughly 590,000 clones, roughly 95% being singletons. Terminally differentiated effector memory CD45RA+ cells were excluded by CCR7 positive selection of CD45RO-negative cells. Findings of the study overall: Estimated richness values were generally larger in naive subsets than in memory subsets. Sequencing depth was expected to affect clonotype sharing among donors. With few donors, the genetic and exposure-history diversity represented was limited.

On this clone itself: Its target is unknown.

This clonotype originated in a woman between 25 and 40 years old in good health. The chain is built from TRBV6-4 and TRBJ1-1; D ambiguous. Sequencing used naive CD8+ T cells sorted from blood. The CDR3 sequence is CASSDGVEAFF. Written as DNA, the CDR3 is TGTGCCAGCAGTGACGGGGTAGAAGCTTTCTTT.